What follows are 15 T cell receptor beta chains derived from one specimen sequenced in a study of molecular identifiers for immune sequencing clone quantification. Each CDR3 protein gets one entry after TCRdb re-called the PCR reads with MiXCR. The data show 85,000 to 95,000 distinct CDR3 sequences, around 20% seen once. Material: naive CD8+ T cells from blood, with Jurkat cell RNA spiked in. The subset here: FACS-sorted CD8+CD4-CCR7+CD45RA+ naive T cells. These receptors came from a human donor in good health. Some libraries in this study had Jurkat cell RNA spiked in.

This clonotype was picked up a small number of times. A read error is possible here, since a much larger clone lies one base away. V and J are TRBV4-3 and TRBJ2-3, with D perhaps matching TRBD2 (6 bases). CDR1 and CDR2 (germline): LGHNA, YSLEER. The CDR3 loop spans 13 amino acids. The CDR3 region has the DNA TGCGCCAGCAGCCAAGATAGGTGGCTAGCGAGGGATTTT. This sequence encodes CASSQDRWLARDF.

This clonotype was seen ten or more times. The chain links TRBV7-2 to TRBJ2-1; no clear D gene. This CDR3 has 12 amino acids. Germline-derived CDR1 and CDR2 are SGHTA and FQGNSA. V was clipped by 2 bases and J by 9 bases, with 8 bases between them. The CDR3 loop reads CASSLLQVEQFF. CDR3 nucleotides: TGTGCCAGCAGCTTACTTCAGGTTGAGCAGTTCTTC.

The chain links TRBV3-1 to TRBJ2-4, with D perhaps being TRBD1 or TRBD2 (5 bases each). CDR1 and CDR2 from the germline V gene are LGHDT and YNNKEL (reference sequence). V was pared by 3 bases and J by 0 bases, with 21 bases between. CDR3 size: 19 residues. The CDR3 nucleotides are TGTGCCAGCAGCCATCCCGGGACCCCTACACTACTAGCCAAAAACATTCAGTACTTC. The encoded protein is CASSHPGTPTLLAKNIQYF.

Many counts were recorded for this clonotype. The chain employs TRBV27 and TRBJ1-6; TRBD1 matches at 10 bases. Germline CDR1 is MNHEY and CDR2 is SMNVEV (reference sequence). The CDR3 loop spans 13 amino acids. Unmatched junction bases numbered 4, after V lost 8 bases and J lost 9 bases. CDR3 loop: CASWDRGFSPLHF. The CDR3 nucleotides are TGTGCCAGCTGGGACAGGGGCTTTTCACCCCTCCACTTT.

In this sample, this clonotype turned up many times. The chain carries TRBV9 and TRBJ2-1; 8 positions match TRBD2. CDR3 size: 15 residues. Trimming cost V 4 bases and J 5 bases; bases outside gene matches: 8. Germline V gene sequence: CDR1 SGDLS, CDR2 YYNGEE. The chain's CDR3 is CASSTSGREHNEQFF. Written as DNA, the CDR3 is TGTGCCAGCAGCACCAGCGGGAGAGAACACAATGAGCAGTTCTTC.

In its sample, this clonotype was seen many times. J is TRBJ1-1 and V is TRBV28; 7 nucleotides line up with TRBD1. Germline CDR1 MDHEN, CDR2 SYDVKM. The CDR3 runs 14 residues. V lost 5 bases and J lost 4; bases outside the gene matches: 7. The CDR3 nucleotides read TGTGCCAGCAGTCCAACAGGGGTCGGCACTGAAGCTTTCTTT. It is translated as CASSPTGVGTEAFF.

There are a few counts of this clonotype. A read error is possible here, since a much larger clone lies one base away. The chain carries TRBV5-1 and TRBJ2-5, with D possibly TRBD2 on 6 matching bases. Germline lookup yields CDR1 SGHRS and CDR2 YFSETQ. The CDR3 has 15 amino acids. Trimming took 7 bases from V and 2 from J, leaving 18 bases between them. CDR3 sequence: CASAWEAGFQETQYF. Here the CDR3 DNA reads TGCGCCAGCGCCTGGGAGGCCGGGTTTCAAGAGACCCAGTACTTC.

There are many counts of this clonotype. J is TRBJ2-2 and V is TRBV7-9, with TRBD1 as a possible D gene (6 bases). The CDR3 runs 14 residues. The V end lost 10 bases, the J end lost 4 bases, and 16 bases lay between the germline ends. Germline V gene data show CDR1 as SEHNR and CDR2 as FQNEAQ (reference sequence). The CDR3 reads CATNRDNRTGELFF. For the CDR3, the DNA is TGTGCCACGAACCGGGACAATCGCACCGGGGAGCTGTTTTTT.

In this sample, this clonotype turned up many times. The DNA for the CDR3 is TGCAGTGCTAAGGATCCTAGCTTAACAGATACGCAGTATTTT. This gives the protein CSAKDPSLTDTQYF. V is TRBV20-1 and J is TRBJ2-3, with D perhaps matching TRBD2 (5 bases). This CDR3 has 14 amino acids. Germline CDR1 is DFQATT and CDR2 is SNEGSKA (reference sequence). V was trimmed by 4 bases and J by 3 bases, leaving 14 bases between them.

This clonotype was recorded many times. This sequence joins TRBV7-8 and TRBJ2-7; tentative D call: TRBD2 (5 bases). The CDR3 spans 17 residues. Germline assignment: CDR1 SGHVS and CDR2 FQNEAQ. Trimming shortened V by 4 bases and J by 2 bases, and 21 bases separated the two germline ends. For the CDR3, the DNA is TGTGCCAGCAGCTCGACCGACCCTAGCCCCCCGACCTACGAGCAGTACTTC. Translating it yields CASSSTDPSPPTYEQYF. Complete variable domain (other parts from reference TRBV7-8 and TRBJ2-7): GAGVSQSPRYKVAKRGQDVALRCDPISGHVSLFWYQQALGQGPEFLTYFQNEAQLDKSGLPSDRFFAERPEGSVSTLKIQRTQQEDSAVYLCASSSTDPSPPTYEQYFGPGTRLTVT.

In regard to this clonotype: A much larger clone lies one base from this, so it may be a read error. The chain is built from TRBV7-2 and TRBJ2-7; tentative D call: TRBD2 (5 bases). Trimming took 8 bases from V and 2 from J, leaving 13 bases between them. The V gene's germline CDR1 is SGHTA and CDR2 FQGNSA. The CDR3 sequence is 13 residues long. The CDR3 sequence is CASSHKGAYEQYF. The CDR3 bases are TGTGCCAGCTCTCATAAGGGAGCCTACGAGCAGTACTTC.

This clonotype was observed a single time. The CDR3 here is CASSVPGTGNQPQHF. The CDR3 coding sequence is TGTGCCAGCAGTGTACCTGGGACAGGGAACCAGCCCCAGCATTTT. The chain couples TRBV6-4 to TRBJ1-5; the match to TRBD1 covers 9 bases. Looked up from germline, CDR1 is MRHNA and CDR2 is SNTAGT. The trim removed 4 bases at V and 7 bases at J, leaving 8 bases unmatched. The CDR3 loop spans 15 amino acids.

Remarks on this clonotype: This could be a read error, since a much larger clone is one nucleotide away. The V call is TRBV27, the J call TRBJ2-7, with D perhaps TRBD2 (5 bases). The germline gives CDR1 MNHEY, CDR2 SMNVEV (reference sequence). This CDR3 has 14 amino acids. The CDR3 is CASSFAGSVYGQYF. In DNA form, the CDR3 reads TGTGCCAGCAGTTTTGCGGGTAGCGTCTACGGGCAGTACTTC.

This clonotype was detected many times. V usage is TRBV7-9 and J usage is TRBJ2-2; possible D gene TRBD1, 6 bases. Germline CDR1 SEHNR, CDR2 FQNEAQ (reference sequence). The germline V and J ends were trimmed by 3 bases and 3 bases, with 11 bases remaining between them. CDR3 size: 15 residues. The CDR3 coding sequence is TGTGCCAGCAGCTTCCCACAGGGTTACACCGGGGAGCTGTTTTTT. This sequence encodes CASSFPQGYTGELFF.

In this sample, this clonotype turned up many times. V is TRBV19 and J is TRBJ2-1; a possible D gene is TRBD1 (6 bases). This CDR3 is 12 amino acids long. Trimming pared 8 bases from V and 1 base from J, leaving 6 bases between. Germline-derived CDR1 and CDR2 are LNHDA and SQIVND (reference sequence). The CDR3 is CASGQSYNEQFF. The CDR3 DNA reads TGTGCCAGTGGACAGTCCTACAATGAGCAGTTCTTC.